The 12 T cell receptor beta chains listed next were all sequenced from one sample in a study of tumor-infiltrating lymphocytes in primary liver carcinoma. Co-extraction of RNA and DNA was performed on about 19-32 mg of unsorted bulk tissue. With around 450 ng total RNA as template and a constant-region primer, TCR beta cDNA was made. ARM-PCR, slightly modified, supplied the TCR beta libraries through three nested multiplex PCR rounds. Investigators reported that the first two PCR rounds, at around 11 cycles each, used TRBV1-TRBV30 forward primers with a C-beta reverse primer. TCRdb reanalysed the multiplex PCR reads using MiXCR and keeps one entry per CDR3 protein. The table lists fewer than 250,000 distinct CDR3 sequences, around four fifths of them singletons. Sequenced material: tumor tissue from primary liver carcinoma. These receptors were collected from a middle-aged man with primary liver carcinoma and hepatitis B virus infection.

Turning to this clonotype: The conserved phenylalanine or tryptophan is not found at the CDR3 terminus, so this likely reflects a read error. This sequence joins TRBV29-1 and TRBJ2-5; D ambiguous. Germline lookup yields CDR1 SQVTM and CDR2 ANQGSEA. The CDR3 extends over 15 amino acids. Trimming removed 2 bases at V and 5 bases at J, with 18 bases between. CDR3 amino acids: CSVESALGRSETQYS. The CDR3 DNA reads as TGCAGCGTTGAATCCGCGCTGGGTAGATCGGAGACCCAGTACTCC.

With respect to this clonotype: The germline gene is not matched at one end of the junction; a read error may be the cause. The CDR3 sequence is CAGSRTSGNHNEQFF. CDR3 bases: TGTGCCGGCAGCAGGACTAGCGGGAATCACAATGAGCAGTTCTTC. The genes are TRBV2 and TRBJ2-1; 12 bases line up with TRBD2. The CDR3 loop spans 15 amino acids. Germline values: CDR1 SNHLY, CDR2 FYNNEI.

The V gene is TRBV25-1, the J gene TRBJ2-1, with 8 bases fitting TRBD2. The trim removed 9 bases at V and 0 bases at J, leaving 4 bases unmatched. Germline-derived CDR1 and CDR2 are MGHDK and SYGVNS. The CDR3 extends over 14 amino acids. The DNA for the CDR3 is TGTGCCAGTATCGCGGGAGGCTCCTACAATGAGCAGTTCTTC. Encoded protein: CASIAGGSYNEQFF. Full variable domain (rest looked up from reference TRBV25-1 and TRBJ2-1): EADIYQTPRYLVIGTGKKITLECSQTMGHDKMYWYQQDPGMELHLIHYSYGVNSTEKGDLSSESTVSRIRTEHFPLTLESARPSHTSQYLCASIAGGSYNEQFFGPGTRLTVL.

This clonotype was found once. The junction shows a germline mismatch at one end, possibly a read error. The J gene is TRBJ2-3, the V gene TRBV7-9; 10 bases line up with TRBD2. The V gene's germline CDR1 is SEHNR and CDR2 FQNEAQ (reference sequence). The CDR3 sequence is 18 residues long. The CDR3 sequence is CVSSSLAGAVRDTDTQYF. CDR3 nucleotide sequence: TGTGTCAGCAGCTCGCTAGCGGGAGCGGTAAGAGACACAGATACGCAGTATTTT. The whole variable domain, remainder taken from reference TRBV7-9 and TRBJ2-3, is DTGVSQNPRHKITKRGQNVTFRCDPISEHNRLYWYRQTLGQGPEFLTYFQNEAQLEKSRLLSDRFSAERPKGSFSTLEIQRTEQGDSAMYLCVSSSLAGAVRDTDTQYFGPGTRLTVL.

Points on this clonotype: One end of the junction does not line up with germline, which may come from a read error. This chain connects TRBV28 to TRBJ2-5; 13 positions agree with TRBD2. This CDR3 contains 16 residues. Per the germline V gene, CDR1 is MDHEN and CDR2 is SYDVKM. This CDR3 reads CACSLGLAGNQETQYF. In nucleotides, the CDR3 is TGTGCCTGCAGTTTGGGACTAGCGGGGAATCAAGAGACCCAGTACTTC.

Worth noting for this clonotype: At one end, the junction sequence differs from germline, possibly due to a read error. V usage is TRBV11-1 and J usage is TRBJ2-7; TRBD1 matches 7 bases. There are 14 residues in the CDR3. Germline V gene sequence: CDR1 SGHAT, CDR2 FQDESV (reference sequence). The CDR3 coding sequence is TGTACCAGCAGCTTACGGACAGGCGTCTATGAGCAGCACTTC. It specifies CTSSLRTGVYEQHF.

Notes on this clonotype: A much larger clone lies one base from this, so it may be a read error. This rearrangement joins TRBV5-8 to TRBJ1-2; TRBD1 is a possible D gene (6 bases). The CDR3 length is 12 residues. Germline V gene sequence: CDR1 SGHTS, CDR2 YDEGEE. Between the trimmed V and J ends, which lost 3 bases and 7 bases, there was a span of 10 bases. CDR3 sequence: CASSWDMVGYTF. The CDR3 DNA reads TGTGCCAGCAGCTGGGACATGGTTGGCTACACCTTC.

The gene calls are TRBV25-1 and TRBJ2-7; 8 bases agree with TRBD2. The CDR3 is 19 amino acids. Germline V lookup: CDR1 MGHDK, CDR2 SYGVNS. Losses at the gene ends were 6 bases for V and 4 bases for J; bases not matched to a gene: 23. CDR3 region: CASSGGDVFRLEAKYEQYF. CDR3 sequence (DNA): TGTGCCAGCAGCGGGGGGGACGTATTTAGACTGGAAGCTAAATACGAGCAGTACTTC.

The rearrangement joins TRBV29-1 to TRBJ2-5, with D unresolved. Germline-derived CDR1 and CDR2 are SQVTM and ANQGSEA. Between the trimmed V and J ends, which lost 4 bases and 8 bases, there was a span of 14 bases. The CDR3 runs to 12 residues. The CDR3 DNA is TGCAGCGTTGCACATACCCATGATACCCAGTACTTC. Translation gives CSVAHTHDTQYF.

A remark on this clonotype: At one of its ends the junction is not consistent with the germline gene, which may arise from a read error. The V and J genes are TRBV11-3 and TRBJ2-7; TRBD1 matches at 7 bases. Germline values: CDR1 SGHNT, CDR2 YENEEA. The CDR3 is 13 residues long. In nucleotides, the CDR3 is TGTTCCAGCATCGTGGGACAGTCCTACAAGCAGTACTTC. This gives the protein CSSIVGQSYKQYF.

As concerns this clonotype: One end of the junction does not line up with germline, which may come from a read error. The chain couples TRBV11-2 to TRBJ2-5; D is possibly TRBD2 (5 bases). The germline CDR1 and CDR2 sequences are SGHAT and FQNNGV. The CDR3 length is 15 residues. This CDR3 is CASSPIGLAPETQNF. The CDR3 DNA is TGTGCCAGCAGCCCCATCGGGCTAGCCCCAGAGACCCAGAACTTC.

As concerns this clonotype: A read error may produce the germline difference seen at one junction end. The chain joins TRBV5-4 to TRBJ1-6, with 9 bases matching TRBD1. Germline CDR1 SGHNT, CDR2 YYREEE (reference sequence). There are 12 residues in the CDR3. The CDR3: CTSIGQGSPLHF. The CDR3 DNA reads TGTACCAGCATCGGACAGGGGTCACCCCTCCACTTT.